This section outlines one TCR beta chain sequence together with its context. Here immunoSEQ multiplex PCR was the method, and the copy in TCRdb shows in-frame clones only, minus some. The sample includes roughly 89,000 clones, roughly 93% of them seen just once. The CDR3 contains 16 residues. Germline CDR1 SEHNR, CDR2 FQNEAQ (reference sequence). J was trimmed by 2 bases and V by 1 base; bases with no gene match: 5. This entry belongs to a study of T cell changes during pregnancy in multiple sclerosis. Sequenced material: peripheral blood, taken in the first trimester of pregnancy. The clonotype was recovered from a female donor with multiple sclerosis, enrolled in a pregnancy study. This rearrangement joins TRBV7-9 to TRBJ2-5; 9 bases are a match to TRBD2. CDR3 nucleotide sequence: TGTGCCAGCAGCTTAGGGGCTAGCGGGGCACAAGAGACCCAGTACTTC. The encoded protein is CASSLGASGAQETQYF.